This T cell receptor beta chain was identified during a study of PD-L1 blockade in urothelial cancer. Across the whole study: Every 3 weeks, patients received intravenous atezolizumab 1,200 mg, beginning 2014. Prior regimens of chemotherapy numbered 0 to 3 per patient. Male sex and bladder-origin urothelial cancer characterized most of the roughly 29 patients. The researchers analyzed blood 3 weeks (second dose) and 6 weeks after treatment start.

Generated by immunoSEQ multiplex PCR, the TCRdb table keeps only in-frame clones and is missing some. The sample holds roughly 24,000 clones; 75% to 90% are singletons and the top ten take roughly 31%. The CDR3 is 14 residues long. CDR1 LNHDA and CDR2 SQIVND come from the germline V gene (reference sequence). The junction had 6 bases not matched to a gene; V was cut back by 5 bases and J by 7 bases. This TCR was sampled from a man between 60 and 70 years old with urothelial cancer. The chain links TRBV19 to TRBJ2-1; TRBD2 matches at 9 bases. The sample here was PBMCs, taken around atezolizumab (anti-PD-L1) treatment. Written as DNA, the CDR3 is TGTGCCAGTAGTTCTAGCGGGAAGCTGAATGAGCAGTTCTTC. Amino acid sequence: CASSSSGKLNEQFF.